This T cell receptor (beta chain) was retrieved from a study of cytomegalovirus exposure and HLA in healthy donors. Study information: Earlier findings included some 120 million unique TCR beta sequences obtained from 150 million to 200 million T cells. Clustering assigned 70% to 90% of the roughly 400 genotyped donors to the Caucasian-associated ancestry cluster.

Per germline, CDR1 GTSNPN and CDR2 SVGIG (reference sequence). The CDR3 extends over 13 amino acids. V gave up 5 bases and J gave up 5 bases; unmatched junction bases: 7. Primers for the PCR totalled 60 Vbeta and 13 Jbeta. Sequencing used immunoSEQ multiplex PCR; TCRdb keeps in-frame clones, though not all of them. The sample holds fewer than 250,000 clones, roughly 77% seen once. In this sample, this clone turned up once. This same CDR3 is encoded by further DNA sequences in the sample. The source is a male donor in good health and CMV-seropositive. The specimen sequenced was PBMCs. The rearrangement joins TRBV30 to TRBJ2-7; TRBD1 matches 9 bases. The CDR3 DNA follows: TGTGCCTGGGAGGGACAGGGAGGGAACGAGCAGTACTTC. Translating gives CAWEGQGGNEQYF.